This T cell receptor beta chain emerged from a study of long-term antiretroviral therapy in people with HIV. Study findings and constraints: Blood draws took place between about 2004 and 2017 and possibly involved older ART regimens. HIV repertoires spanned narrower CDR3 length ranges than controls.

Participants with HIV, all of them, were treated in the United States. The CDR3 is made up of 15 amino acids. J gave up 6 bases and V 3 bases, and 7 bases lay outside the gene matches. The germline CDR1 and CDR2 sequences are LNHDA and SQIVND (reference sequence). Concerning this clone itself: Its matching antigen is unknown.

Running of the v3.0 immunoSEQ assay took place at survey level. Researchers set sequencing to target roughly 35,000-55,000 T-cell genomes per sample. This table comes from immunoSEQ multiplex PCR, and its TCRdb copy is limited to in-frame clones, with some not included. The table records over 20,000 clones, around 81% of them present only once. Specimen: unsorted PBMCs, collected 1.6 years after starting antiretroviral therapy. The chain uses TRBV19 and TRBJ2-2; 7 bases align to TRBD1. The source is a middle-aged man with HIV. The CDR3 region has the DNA TGTGCCAGTAGTATCAACGACAGGGACGCCGGGGAGCTGTTTTTT. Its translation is CASSINDRDAGELFF.